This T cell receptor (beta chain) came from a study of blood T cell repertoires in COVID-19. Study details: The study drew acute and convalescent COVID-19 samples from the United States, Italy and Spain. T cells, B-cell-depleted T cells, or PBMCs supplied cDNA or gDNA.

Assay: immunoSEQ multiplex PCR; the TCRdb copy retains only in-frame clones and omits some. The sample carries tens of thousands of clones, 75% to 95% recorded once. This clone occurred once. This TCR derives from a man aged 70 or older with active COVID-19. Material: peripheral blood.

As DNA, the CDR3 is TGCGCCAGCAGCTTGACGGGGGTTAGCTCCTACGAGCAGTACTTC. Protein: CASSLTGVSSYEQYF. The J gene is TRBJ2-7, the V gene TRBV5-1; D is perhaps TRBD2 (6 bases). The ends were cut back, 1 base at V and 0 bases at J, with 11 bases in the middle. The length of the CDR3 is 15 residues. Per germline, CDR1 SGHRS and CDR2 YFSETQ. Filled out from reference TRBV5-1 and TRBJ2-7, the complete variable domain reads KAGVTQTPRYLIKTRGQQVTLSCSPISGHRSVSWYQQTPGQGLQFLFEYFSETQRNKGNFPGRFSGRQFSNSRSEMNVSTLELGDSALYLCASSLTGVSSYEQYFGPGTRLTVT.